The rows below give T cell receptor beta chains drawn from one sample of a study of regulatory T cells in long-lasting Graves disease. One entry per CDR3 protein, called by TCRdb with MiXCR from the multiplex PCR reads. The sample has a few hundred thousand distinct CDR3 sequences, 16% seen once. Another study also made use of these data, one on T cells in Graves' hyperthyroidism and ophthalmopathy.

Sequenced here: peripheral blood mononuclear cells (PBMCs), sampled at new diagnosis, from a patient treated with antithyroid drugs. All receptors derive from a young woman with Graves disease. Both conserved end residues are part of each CDR3. The D gene is left open where the match is weak. The size entry is marked missing in some rows and otherwise reads once, few, many or a size class.

j_call,clone_size,d_call,v_call,cdr3_aa,cdr3_nt
TRBJ2-1,many,TRBD1,TRBV24-1,CATSGPRDRGSVIGYNEQFF,TGTGCCACCAGTGGCCCTCGGGACAGGGGCTCAGTGATTGGGTACAATGAGCAGTTCTTC
TRBJ2-1,-,TRBD2,TRBV5-1,CASSWRTSGRAFLLGNEQFF,TGCGCCAGCAGCTGGCGTACTAGCGGGAGGGCCTTCCTCCTAGGAAATGAGCAGTTCTTC
TRBJ2-5,-,-,TRBV20-1,CSARDYREVGETQYF,TGCAGTGCTAGAGATTACAGGGAGGTAGGGGAGACCCAGTACTTC
TRBJ1-1,few,-,TRBV29-1,CSVVFGGNTEAFF,TGCAGCGTTGTATTCGGTGGGAACACTGAAGCTTTCTTT
TRBJ2-1,-,-,TRBV12-3/TRBV12-4,CASSLDPLVAYNEQFF,TGTGCCAGCAGCTTGGACCCTCTGGTGGCCTACAATGAGCAGTTCTTC
TRBJ1-4,many,-,TRBV28,CASSPYTTNEKLFF,TGTGCCAGCAGTCCTTACACAACTAATGAAAAACTGTTTTTT
TRBJ2-3,many,-,TRBV6-1,CASSEISVRTDTQYF,TGTGCCAGCAGTGAGATTAGCGTCCGCACAGATACGCAGTATTTT
TRBJ1-1,many,-,TRBV10-3,CAISWTGRTNTEAFF,TGTGCCATCAGCTGGACGGGGAGAACGAACACTGAAGCTTTCTTT
TRBJ2-1,-,TRBD2,TRBV10-1,CASSESRTSGRPLAYNEQFF,TGCGCCAGCAGTGAGTCGAGGACTAGCGGGAGGCCACTAGCATATAATGAGCAGTTCTTC
TRBJ1-5,few,-,TRBV2,CASTGQLNQPQHF,TGTGCCAGCACCGGACAGCTCAATCAGCCCCAGCATTTT
TRBJ2-7,many,-,TRBV3-1,CASSSAPNEQYF,TGTGCCAGCAGCTCGGCCCCCAACGAGCAGTACTTC
TRBJ1-2,many,-,TRBV10-3,CAISGQGTGGYTF,TGTGCCATCAGTGGCCAGGGTACGGGAGGCTACACCTTC
TRBJ2-7,many,-,TRBV28,CASTQPGQNYEQYF,TGTGCCAGCACCCAACCGGGACAAAACTACGAGCAGTACTTC
TRBJ2-2,few,TRBD2,TRBV5-1,CASRDPLGTSGRPTNTGELFF,TGCGCCAGCAGAGACCCCCTCGGGACTAGCGGGAGACCAACGAACACCGGGGAGCTGTTTTTT
TRBJ1-1,many,TRBD1,TRBV29-1,CSSGTGGNTEAFF,TGCAGCTCCGGGACAGGGGGGAACACTGAAGCTTTCTTT
TRBJ2-3,few,-,TRBV18,CASSPNSDTQYF,TGTGCCAGCTCACCTAATTCGGATACGCAGTATTTT
TRBJ1-2,many,TRBD1,TRBV28,CASGGGQLYGYTF,TGTGCCAGCGGAGGGGGACAGCTCTATGGCTACACCTTC
TRBJ2-2,many,-,TRBV11-2,CASSPDSGSNTGELFF,TGTGCCAGCAGCCCCGACTCCGGGTCGAACACCGGGGAGCTGTTTTTT
TRBJ2-5,many,-,TRBV11-3,CASSLGWIEETQYF,TGTGCCAGCAGCTTAGGTTGGATAGAAGAGACCCAGTACTTC
TRBJ1-5,few,-,TRBV7-9,CASSPTQGPNQPQHF,TGTGCCAGCAGCCCGACCCAGGGGCCCAATCAGCCCCAGCATTTT
TRBJ1-2,many,-,TRBV2,CASLEESLTLTYGYTF,TGTGCCAGCCTAGAGGAATCTTTAACCCTAACTTATGGCTACACCTTC
TRBJ2-7,many,TRBD2,TRBV29-1,CSVEDPAGGPYEQYF,TGCAGCGTTGAAGATCCAGCGGGAGGGCCCTACGAGCAGTACTTC
TRBJ2-3,-,-,TRBV4-1,CASLGLDERLSTDTQYF,TGCGCCAGCCTGGGGCTGGATGAGCGTTTAAGCACAGATACGCAGTATTTT
TRBJ1-5,few,-,TRBV5-6,CASSYFFGGLDQPQHF,TGTGCCAGCAGCTACTTCTTCGGGGGGCTGGATCAGCCCCAGCATTTT
TRBJ2-2,many,TRBD1,TRBV11-1,CASSLRGQGIWTGELFF,TGTGCCAGCAGCTTAAGGGGACAGGGGATTTGGACCGGGGAGCTGTTTTTT
TRBJ2-1,many,-,TRBV2,CASSTDGVVNEQFF,TGTGCCAGCTCCACTGATGGGGTAGTCAATGAGCAGTTCTTC